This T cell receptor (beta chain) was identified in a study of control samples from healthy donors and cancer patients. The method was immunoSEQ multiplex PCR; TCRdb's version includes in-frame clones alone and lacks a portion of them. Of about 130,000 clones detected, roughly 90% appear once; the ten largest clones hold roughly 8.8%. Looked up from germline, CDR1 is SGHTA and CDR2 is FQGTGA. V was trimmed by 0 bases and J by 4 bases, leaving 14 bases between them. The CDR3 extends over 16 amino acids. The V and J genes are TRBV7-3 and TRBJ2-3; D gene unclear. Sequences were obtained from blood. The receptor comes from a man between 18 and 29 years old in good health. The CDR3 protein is CASSLTASSYSDTQYF. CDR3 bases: TGTGCCAGCAGCTTAACGGCTAGTTCTTACTCAGATACGCAGTATTTT.